This record concerns one TCR beta chain sequence. Its antigen remains unknown. This sample was included in a study of post-analysis software for immune sequencing data. The CDR3 sequence is 14 residues long. Germline assignment: CDR1 SGHRS and CDR2 YFSETQ. Trimming cost V 4 bases and J 8 bases; bases outside gene matches: 6. Points from the study as a whole: In patients, about five TRBV segments were more frequent than in controls, with TRBV5-6, TRBV5-1 and TRBV20-1 among them. Controls had significantly higher normalized Chao1 diversity than multiple sclerosis patients. Pronounced co-clustering by F measure was evident among identically batched samples.

Unique molecular identifiers were built into the TCR beta cDNA libraries. TCRdb used MiXCR to reprocess the PCR reads, holding one entry per CDR3 protein. The table includes about 430,000 distinct CDR3 sequences, 30% to 40% detected once. This receptor was obtained from a girl aged 2-10 years with multiple sclerosis. The sample taken for sequencing was blood. J is TRBJ1-2 and V is TRBV5-1, with 12 positions matching TRBD1. The CDR3 sequence is CASSTGQGAVGYTF. In DNA, the CDR3 is TGCGCCAGCAGCACGGGACAGGGGGCGGTGGGCTACACCTTC.